The clone carrying this TCR beta chain has ten or more counts. Its antigen is not identified. The sample is drawn from a study of T cell repertoires in cytomegalovirus infection. The overall study: Both a matching HLA type and CMV infection were indicated by public TCR beta signatures.

Germline values: CDR1 SGHTA, CDR2 FQGNSA. This CDR3 comprises 19 residues. Unmatched junction bases numbered 11, after V lost 5 bases and J lost 0 bases. General study points: In two of eight donors, the top clonotype was HLA-C-restricted CMV-specific.

TCRdb recomputed calls from the reads with MiXCR, one row per CDR3 protein. Here the sample spans 300,000 to 400,000 distinct CDR3 sequences, approximately 9.5% being singletons. Sequences were obtained from PBMCs. The TCR was taken from a human donor in good health (CMV status not recorded). Some clones in this sample may be carry-over from other donors' samples. V is TRBV7-2 and J is TRBJ2-4; 12 nucleotides match TRBD2. In DNA form, the CDR3 reads TGTGCCAGCAGCCCCCGGACTAGCGGGGCACCTCTAGCCAAAAACATTCAGTACTTC. This sequence encodes CASSPRTSGAPLAKNIQYF.